This is a list of T cell receptor beta chains from one sample in a study of shared clonotypes between healthy human individuals. Clones were read by immunoSEQ multiplex PCR, and TCRdb kept only the in-frame ones, dropping some. The data hold approximately 2.4 million clones, with nearly 97% observed a single time. Input material: naive CD4+ T cells sorted from blood. These receptor sequences come from a man between 18 and 29 years old in good health. The CDR3 runs from the conserved cysteine through the conserved F or W.

V gene	J gene	CDR3 protein
TRBV28	TRBJ1-6	CASSFRDSYNSPLHF
TRBV28	TRBJ1-2	CASSLKGLYGYTF
TRBV10-3	TRBJ2-7	CAISVWGSDEQYF
TRBV6-1	TRBJ1-3	CASSDPLRDRLYF
TRBV6-5	TRBJ2-5	CASSRTGEETQYF
TRBV28	TRBJ2-7	CASSLGGSYEQYF
TRBV5-1	TRBJ2-7	CATRTVHYEQYF
TRBV19	TRBJ2-2	CASTTLNRGTGELFF
TRBV5-1	TRBJ2-5	CASSLVSGGAGETQYF
TRBV21-1	TRBJ2-1	CASSLDRGVNDEQFF